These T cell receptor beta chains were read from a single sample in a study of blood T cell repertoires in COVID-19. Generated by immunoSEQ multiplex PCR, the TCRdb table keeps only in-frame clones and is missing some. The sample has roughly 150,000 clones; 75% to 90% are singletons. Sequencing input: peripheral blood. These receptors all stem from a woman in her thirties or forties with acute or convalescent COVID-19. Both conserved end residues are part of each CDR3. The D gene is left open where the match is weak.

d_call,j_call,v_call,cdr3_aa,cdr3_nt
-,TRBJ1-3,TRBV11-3,CASSFGKGTGNTIYF,TGTGCCAGCAGCTTCGGAAAGGGGACAGGAAACACCATATATTTT
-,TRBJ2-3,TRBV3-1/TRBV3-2,CASSQELEDTQYF,TGTGCCAGCAGCCAAGAATTAGAAGATACGCAGTATTTT
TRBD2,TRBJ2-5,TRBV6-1,CASSDPGLAGGYETQYF,TGTGCCAGCAGTGATCCGGGACTAGCGGGAGGGTATGAGACCCAGTACTTC
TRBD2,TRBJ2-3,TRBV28,CVAGGDFTDTQYF,TGTGTCGCGGGAGGGGACTTCACAGATACGCAGTATTTT
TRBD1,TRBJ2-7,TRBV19,CASRDRGREQYF,TGTGCCAGCCGGGACAGGGGGCGAGAGCAGTACTTC
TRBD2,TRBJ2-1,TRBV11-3,CASSLLVLAGPRGGEQFF,TGTGCCAGCAGCTTATTGGTATTAGCGGGTCCCCGGGGCGGTGAGCAGTTCTTC
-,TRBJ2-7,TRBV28,CASSSGVFPYEQYF,TGTGCCAGCAGTTCAGGGGTGTTCCCCTACGAGCAGTACTTC
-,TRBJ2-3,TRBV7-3,CASSLRGEADTQYF,TGTGCCAGCAGCTTAAGGGGGGAGGCAGATACGCAGTATTTT
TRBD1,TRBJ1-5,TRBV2,CASKRTGGTQPQHF,TGTGCCAGCAAACGGACAGGGGGCACTCAGCCCCAGCATTTT
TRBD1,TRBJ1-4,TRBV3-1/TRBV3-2,CASSQAESNRGRNEKLFF,TGTGCCAGCAGCCAAGCGGAGTCTAACAGGGGGCGTAATGAAAAACTGTTTTTT
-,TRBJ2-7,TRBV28,CASISGGAVYEQYF,TGTGCCAGCATCTCTGGGGGGGCTGTATACGAGCAGTACTTC
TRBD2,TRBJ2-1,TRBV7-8,CASSFGTSGYNEQFF,TGTGCCAGCAGTTTTGGGACTAGCGGATACAATGAGCAGTTCTTC